The 20 T cell receptor beta chains listed next were all sequenced from one sample in a study of Ad26.COV2.S vaccination and SARS-CoV-2 variants. Generated by immunoSEQ multiplex PCR, the TCRdb table keeps only in-frame clones and is missing some. In the table there are roughly 350,000 clones, 88% of which are singletons. Sample treatment: around 19 received Ad26.COV2.S at low or high dose, single or two shots; several received placebo; per-sample allocation not given. Vaccine and placebo recipients were sampled on day 63 after the first injection. Sequences were derived from peripheral blood, sampled in a trial of Ad26.COV2.S vaccine versus placebo. These TCRs come from a person aged 18-60 years who received the Ad26.COV2.S COVID-19 vaccine or a placebo.

This chain uses TRBV11-2 with TRBJ2-7; D might be TRBD2 (5 bases). V was shortened by 3 bases and J by 7 bases, with 22 bases between the two germline ends. There are 16 residues in the CDR3. Germline CDR1 reads SGHAT; CDR2 reads FQNNGV. This CDR3 is CASSFSGGYGGREQYF. The CDR3 DNA sequence: TGTGCCAGCAGCTTCTCCGGCGGGTACGGAGGTCGAGAGCAGTACTTC.

V gene TRBV3-1 (or the pseudogene TRBV3-2) combines with J gene TRBJ2-1; 12 positions agree with TRBD2. With V trimmed by 4 bases and J by 3 bases, 1 base remained unmatched. The CDR3 contains 15 residues. Germline values: CDR1 LGHDT, CDR2 YNNKEL (reference sequence). DNA for the CDR3: TGTGCCAGCAGCCGGGGACTAGCGGGCTACAATGAGCAGTTCTTC. It is translated as CASSRGLAGYNEQFF.

The genes are TRBV6-2 or TRBV6-3 and TRBJ2-5; 8 bases align to TRBD1. CDR1 and CDR2 from the germline V gene are MNHEY and SVGEGT. CDR3 length: 14 amino acids. J was trimmed by 5 bases and V by 5 bases; bases with no gene match: 7. The CDR3 loop reads CASSETGVRETQYF. The CDR3 DNA reads TGTGCCAGCAGTGAGACAGGGGTCCGGGAGACCCAGTACTTC.

The CDR3 sequence: CASSPPLTSGGEVDEQYF. The CDR3 DNA sequence: TGTGCCAGCTCACCTCCTTTAACTAGCGGAGGAGAGGTTGACGAGCAGTACTTC. The genes are TRBV18 and TRBJ2-7, with TRBD2 matching 8 bases. This CDR3 has 18 amino acids. V was clipped by 3 bases and J by 5 bases; unmatched bases: 18. Germline CDR1 is KGHSH and CDR2 is LQKENI.

This clone was found once. The chain employs TRBV28 and TRBJ1-5; 10 nucleotides line up with TRBD1. This CDR3 comprises 15 residues. With 5 bases clipped from V and 6 bases from J, the junction kept 7 bases outside the gene matches. Germline V gene data show CDR1 as MDHEN and CDR2 as SYDVKM. DNA of the CDR3: TGTGCCAGCAGTCTAGGACAGGGGGAGGCTCAGCCCCAGCATTTT. It is translated as CASSLGQGEAQPQHF. Using reference TRBV28 and TRBJ1-5 for the parts outside the CDR3, the full variable domain is DVKVTQSSRYLVKRTGEKVFLECVQDMDHENMFWYRQDPGLGLRLIYFSYDVKMKEKGDIPEGYSVSREKKERFSLILESASTNQTSMYLCASSLGQGEAQPQHFGDGTRLSIL.

The rearrangement uses TRBV11-2 and TRBJ2-7; D unclear. Germline lookup yields CDR1 SGHAT and CDR2 FQNNGV. V lost 1 base, J lost 6 bases, and 7 bases lay in between. The CDR3 is 12 residues long. The CDR3 DNA sequence: TGTGCCAGCAGCTTAGGTGGGCCCGAGCAGTACTTC. Protein sequence: CASSLGGPEQYF.

The chain couples TRBV9 to TRBJ2-5; TRBD1 matches 7 bases. Germline CDR1 is SGDLS and CDR2 is YYNGEE. After removal of 0 bases from V and 5 bases from J, the junction contained 4 bases not matched to a gene. This CDR3 comprises 14 residues. The CDR3 region has the DNA TGTGCCAGCAGCGTAGGACAGGGCAGGGAGACCCAGTACTTC. Translated: CASSVGQGRETQYF.

This clone was found a few times. V gene TRBV6-5 combines with J gene TRBJ1-6, with TRBD1 as a possible D gene (5 bases). Germline-derived CDR1 and CDR2 are MNHEY and SVGAGI. The CDR3 totals 16 residues. Trimming took off 0 bases at V and 7 bases at J, with 13 bases between the two ends. This CDR3 is CASSYSVRVGNSPLHF. In DNA, the CDR3 is TGTGCCAGCAGTTACTCGGTCAGGGTTGGCAATTCACCCCTCCACTTT.

The V call is TRBV25-1, the J call TRBJ1-2; D is ambiguous. Trimming took off 3 bases at V and 4 bases at J, with 12 bases between the two ends. Germline values: CDR1 MGHDK, CDR2 SYGVNS. The CDR3 covers 14 residues. CDR3 amino acids: CASSDGALGYGYTF. CDR3 DNA: TGTGCCAGCAGTGATGGCGCCTTGGGCTATGGCTACACCTTC.

The rearrangement joins TRBV5-8 to TRBJ1-1; D is undetermined. This CDR3 is 15 amino acids long. The V gene's germline CDR1 is SGHTS and CDR2 YDEGEE. The ends were cut back, 0 bases at V and 5 bases at J, with 14 bases in the middle. The CDR3 region is CASSLGTSLYTEAFF. The CDR3 region has the DNA TGTGCCAGCAGCTTGGGGACCTCACTTTATACTGAAGCTTTCTTT.

This chain connects TRBV6-2 or TRBV6-3 to TRBJ1-1, with D possibly being TRBD1 (6 bases). The CDR3 covers 16 residues. CDR1 is MNHEY and CDR2 is SVGEGT in the germline V gene. V was shortened by 4 bases and J by 2 bases, with 17 bases between the two germline ends. The CDR3 is CASSLVLGGTNTEAFF. CDR3 bases: TGTGCCAGCAGTTTGGTGCTGGGGGGCACAAACACTGAAGCTTTCTTT.

This sequence joins TRBV13 and TRBJ1-2; 9 nucleotides match TRBD1. Per germline, CDR1 PRHDT and CDR2 FYEKMQ (reference sequence). Trimming cost V 11 bases and J 11 bases; bases outside gene matches: 12. This CDR3 comprises 12 residues. The CDR3 nucleotides are TGTGCCTCCGGGTCCTCGGGGACAGGGTACACCTTC. It yields the protein CASGSSGTGYTF.

The genes are TRBV7-3 and TRBJ1-5; D is unresolved. This CDR3 has 14 residues. Germline values: CDR1 SGHTA, CDR2 FQGTGA. Trimming removed 5 bases from V and 0 bases from J, with 8 bases in between. The CDR3 is CASSREYSNQPQHF. The CDR3 DNA follows: TGTGCCAGCAGCCGGGAATATAGCAATCAGCCCCAGCATTTT.

The V and J genes are TRBV21-1 and TRBJ2-2. TRBV21-1 is noted as a pseudogene. CDR3 length equals 15 residues. The CDR3: CASSKLRENTGELFF. The CDR3 DNA is TGTGCCAGCAGCAAATTAAGGGAGAACACCGGGGAGCTGTTTTTT.

In this sample, this clone turned up once. The V call is TRBV10-3, the J call TRBJ2-7, with D perhaps matching TRBD1 or TRBD2 (7 bases each). Between the trimmed V and J ends, which lost 6 bases and 4 bases, there was a span of 16 bases. Germline V gene sequence: CDR1 ENHRY, CDR2 SYGVKD. The CDR3 consists of 14 residues. The CDR3 region is CAIRGGTASYEQYF. Here the CDR3 DNA reads TGTGCCATCAGGGGAGGGACAGCGTCTTACGAGCAGTACTTC.

This chain uses TRBV24-1 with TRBJ1-6; D possibly corresponds to TRBD1 (6 bases). CDR1 KGHDR and CDR2 SFDVKD come from the germline V gene. Trimming removed 7 bases from V and 3 bases from J, with 24 bases in between. CDR3 length equals 19 residues. The CDR3 loop reads CATSIGGARAIFYNSPLHF. CDR3 sequence (DNA): TGTGCCACCAGCATAGGGGGAGCCAGGGCTATTTTCTATAATTCACCCCTCCACTTT.

The rearrangement uses TRBV28 and TRBJ1-6, with D unclear. Germline V CDR1 and CDR2: MDHEN, SYDVKM. V lost 4 bases, J lost 0 bases, and 7 bases lay in between. This CDR3 comprises 15 residues. The CDR3 DNA reads as TGTGCCAGCAGTTCCGACAACTCCTATAATTCACCCCTCCACTTT. Protein product: CASSSDNSYNSPLHF.

This clone has only a few counts. The chain uses TRBV19 and TRBJ2-1; D unresolved. The V gene lost 6 bases and the J gene lost 0 bases, with 12 bases spanning the gap. The CDR3 runs 15 residues. The germline CDR1 and CDR2 sequences are LNHDA and SQIVND (reference sequence). The CDR3 DNA follows: TGTGCCAGTAGCCCCGCCGATAGCTCCTACAATGAGCAGTTCTTC. Residues: CASSPADSSYNEQFF.

This clone was found once. The V gene is TRBV6-2 or TRBV6-3, the J gene TRBJ1-5; no reliable D call. The CDR3 is 15 amino acids. Germline-derived CDR1 and CDR2 are MNHEY and SVGEGT. V lost 5 bases and J 1 base, leaving 12 bases between the germline ends. CDR3 protein: CASSLQPTSNQPQHF. In DNA, the CDR3 is TGTGCCAGCAGTCTCCAGCCCACGAGCAATCAGCCCCAGCATTTT.

This sequence joins TRBV7-3 and TRBJ2-1; TRBD1 or TRBD2 may be the D gene (6 bases each). The CDR3 is made up of 16 amino acids. V lost 6 bases, J lost 4 bases, and 19 bases lay in between. Germline CDR1 reads SGHTA; CDR2 reads FQGTGA. DNA of the CDR3: TGTGCCAGCAGTCCGGAGGGGGGCAAACGGTACAATGAGCAGTTCTTC. Amino acid sequence: CASSPEGGKRYNEQFF.